The T cell receptor (beta chain) described here comes from a study of T cells in Graves' hyperthyroidism and ophthalmopathy (dated by TCRdb to the late 2010s). Concerning the study at large: TCR V-J signatures able to tell the groups apart were searched for in a discovery cohort of around 95 patients, of whom about 40 had Graves' ophthalmopathy and about 55 had stable Graves' hyperthyroidism. Whether ophthalmopathy could be predicted prospectively was tested in an independent validation cohort made up of roughly 20 hyperthyroidism patients plus 17 patients who later progressed to ophthalmopathy. The roughly 90 discovery patients were divided at random into training and test sets in a 7:3 ratio. In addition, the study compared T-cell repertoires in thyroid tissue and in blood from about six Graves' hyperthyroidism patients. Following sampling, methimazole starting at 30 mg daily was given to hyperthyroidism patients, and high-dose intravenous methylprednisolone was given to ophthalmopathy patients. According to the paper, TCR Vbeta CDR3 sequencing was carried out on 135 peripheral blood samples, which came from fewer than 50 ophthalmopathy, some 73 hyperthyroidism and roughly 17 progressor patients. General conclusions and limits of the study: In validation, progression to ophthalmopathy was predicted by the model with 70.59% sensitivity and roughly 76% specificity, a median of about 6.4 months before onset. Most expanded thyroid clonotypes (frequency above 0.001) were also found in blood, which suggests that blood repertoires may mirror thyroid immune responses. Ophthalmopathy was separated from stable hyperthyroidism by a 13 V-J signature model, with about 88% sensitivity and about 81% specificity obtained in cross-validation and 80%/75% obtained in testing. Sample size was not statistically predetermined, and blinding of investigators to group allocation was not performed.

TCR beta CDR3 regions were amplified from RNA transcripts. The TCR CDR3 was subjected to a first round of RT-PCR using the HTBI primer set and the Qiagen OneStep RT-PCR kit. The libraries were constructed in a second round of multiplex PCR and then size-selected and purified. Paired-end sequencing of the libraries was performed with 100 bp reads on an Illumina HiSeq2000. In the original analysis: SOAPnuke was used to process the raw data, with reads discarded if the reads contained adapters or uncalled bases, had a mean Phred below 15, or lacked an exact constant-primer or identifier match. COPE v1.2.5 was used to merge the high-quality paired reads, and each unique nucleotide sequence was defined as a clonotype. Clonotypes were aligned to IMGT TRBV, TRBD and TRBJ reference segments using MiTCR v1.1. Analysis was restricted to V-J combinations with a frequency above 0.0001, which covered about 99% of repertoires. A TCS score was defined as the ratio of F50 (clonal expansion) to E x V (chaos), with BLOSUM62-based TCRdist applied between CDR3 peptides within each V-J. Welch's t-statistics and random forest reduced roughly 530 V-J features to under 15, which were used in a naive Bayes classifier (R e1071). The similarity between thyroid and blood repertoires was quantified using the Morisita-Horn index. TCRdb itself trimmed the public reads at Q25 with fastp, ran MiXCR and retained productive beta chains. All rows with the same CDR3 protein become a single entry with the most common DNA and genes. TCRdb, not the authors, supplied the V and J calls. The sample table records about 660,000 distinct CDR3 sequences; just under 45% of these occur just once. The top ten constitute 6.5% to 9% of the sample.

Measured from the cysteine to the phenylalanine, the CDR3 is 20 residues long. Only the CDR3 DNA is retained, 60 bases long and in frame from the first base. Trimming accounts for 5 bases at V and 0 bases at J, while the number of junction bases matched to no gene is 17. Taken from the germline V gene, the CDR1 and CDR2 loops are KGHDR and SFDVKD. This clonotype was seen repeatedly, ten times or more. Its cognate antigen has yet to be identified. No much larger clone is present one base from it, and per-base qualities are unavailable. Patients with uncontrolled infections, other autoimmune diseases, pregnancy or lactation were excluded. Diagnoses were established on the basis of clinical symptoms, serum thyroxine and TRAb, thyroid ultrasound, and orbital computed tomography. Trizol reagent was used to extract total RNA, and RNA quality was then checked on an Agilent 2100 Bioanalyzer.

The material sequenced was peripheral blood or thyroid tissue (not recorded which). The sequence derives from an adult man with Graves' disease, either hyperthyroidism or ophthalmopathy (not recorded which). The chain was built from TRBV24-1 and TRBJ1-5; 8 middle bases align to TRBD1. The CDR3 amino acid sequence is: CATSASRGQARGYSNQPQHF. The nucleotide sequence is TGTGCCACCAGTGCCTCGCGGGGACAGGCACGCGGGTATAGCAATCAGCCCCAGCATTTT.